A single T cell receptor beta chain is shown here with its context. Its antigen remains undetermined. The sample holds no much larger clone one base away, and base qualities are not on file. Donors were healthy HIV-negative adults with no recently reported acute infections or vaccinations. Only Caucasian adults living in Nashville, Tennessee, USA were represented among the donors. CD8 memory samples combined magnetically selected CD45RO+ cells with CCR7-negative CD45RA+ effector memory (TemRA) cells. Blood was collected by leukapheresis, and PBMCs were isolated by Ficoll-Histopaque density gradient centrifugation and then cryopreserved in liquid nitrogen vapor phase. Purity and quantity of every magnetically sorted T cell population were checked by analytical flow cytometry. Each sorted fraction had its genomic DNA isolated and then quantified by UV absorbance on a Nanodrop 2000c. The CDR3 contains 14 residues, cysteine and phenylalanine counted. The CDR3 DNA has 42 bases and is translated from base 1. The germline V gene provides CDR1 MDHEN and CDR2 SYDVKM. V is pared back by 1 base and J by 2 bases, with 9 bases lying between the germline termini.

Using the deep immunoSEQ assay, TCR CDR3 regions were amplified from genomic DNA by multiplex PCR. Extracted genomic DNA from each cell subset was spread evenly across all wells of several immunoSEQ 96-well plates, with each plate serving as a replicate. For sorted subsets, around 0.2 ug genomic DNA, equal to 30,000 to 35,000 T cell genomes, was loaded into each replicate PCR. Purified libraries were quantified with a Qubit 3.0 fluorometer, sized on a Bioanalyzer 2100, and re-quantified with the KAPA Library Quantification kit. Each immunoSEQ 96-well plate was sequenced on its own single-read 150-cycle Illumina NextSeq 550 flow cell. Per the authors' processing: Because only junctional sequences without quality scores were contained in the immunoSEQ output, filtering matching that applied to full-length reads could not be performed. Sequences were annotated with PyIR, a Python wrapper for IgBLAST v1.9, and V/J genes and CDR3 were assigned using IMGT germline references. Any read was removed if the V/J assignment was weak (E-value above 1e-6), the CDR3 was missing, or the read contained stop codons, out-of-frame junctions, or ambiguous translated residues. V3J clonotypes were defined as sequences sharing the same inferred V gene, J gene, and CDR3 amino acid sequence. The percentage overlap between two repertoires was calculated by dividing the number of shared unique clonotypes by the size of the smaller repertoire. Richness of each repertoire was evaluated using RTK rarefaction, the Chao1 estimator, and Recon v2.1 estimates of unobserved clonotypes. Generation probabilities were computed with OLGA for all TCRbeta clonotypes obtained by the gDNA method from several donors. The clones in this table, taken by TCRdb from immuneACCESS, are in-frame only. Not every clone is retained; where verified, under half of the shortfall comes from an unresolved V gene, and the cause of the rest is unknown. V and J calls and clone size are copied from that table; D and trimming were computed from the DNA. The sample table records 90,000 to 130,000 clones; 68% of these occur just once. The ten largest make up approximately 25% of the sample.

The source of the sample is a study of shared clonotypes between healthy human individuals (dated by TCRdb to the early 2020s). About the full investigation: The cohort included three men and a couple of women between 18 and 49 years of age. For each donor, CD4 naive and CD4 memory were each run on three plates, CD8 naive on two plates, and CD8 memory on one plate. Each donor's leukapheresis produced roughly between about 0.9 and 9.5 billion PBMCs. To estimate repertoire size and how much clonotype sharing occurs between individuals, the study deeply sequenced the blood TCR repertoires of roughly 5 healthy adults. Libraries were prepared and TCR repertoires were sequenced by different laboratories using diverse techniques, in order to increase sequencing depth and limit assay-specific biases. Study-wide findings and limitations: Because the study included a small number of donors, the genetic and exposure-history diversity represented was limited. Estimated clonotype richness was generally larger for naive than for memory subsets. Pairwise subsampling led to the expectation that sequencing depth would affect the degree of clonotype sharing among donors. Sampling was restricted to blood, and TCR repertoires in tissues likely differ from the TCR repertoires found in blood. Across a handful of donors, approximately 4.9% of naive CD4, approximately 3.6% of naive CD8, about 2.3% of memory CD4, and approximately 0.4% of memory CD8 clonotypes were shared. Higher generation probabilities were observed for clonotypes shared by all four sorted-subset donors than for non-shared clonotypes. Rarefaction of sorted-subset datasets indicated incomplete sequencing despite the large sequencing depth.

The receptor chain draws on TRBV28 and TRBJ2-7; no D segment can be confidently identified. The sequencing sample was made of memory CD8+ T cells sorted from blood. Explained via the paper, the cell subset or site label denotes: CD45RO+ cells pooled with CCR7-negative TemRA cells. The source is a woman in her thirties in good health. The CDR3 region reads CASSLSGGPYEQYF. The DNA sequence is given as TGTGCCAGCAGTTTATCAGGCGGACCCTACGAGCAGTACTTC.